These T cell receptor beta chains were read from a single sample in a study of monozygotic twins with inflammatory bowel disease. TCRdb processed the 5' RACE reads again and assigns one entry to each CDR3 protein, with no DNA. The sample data list about 450,000 distinct CDR3 sequences. The sample consisted of blood. The receptor set was obtained from a human donor with ulcerative colitis or Crohn's disease, or a healthy co-twin of an affected twin (not recorded which). Each CDR3 is given with its conserved first and last residue.

TRBJ2-3,TRBV9,CASSVATSATDTQYF
TRBJ1-1,TRBV18,CASSRASDREAFF
TRBJ2-7,TRBV12-3/TRBV12-4,CASSPDAGAREQYF
TRBJ2-2,TRBV7-3,CASSLGRGAIGELFF
TRBJ2-1,TRBV10-3,CAISGGLAGGVEQFF
TRBJ1-6,TRBV13,CASSSGTSLVPLHF
TRBJ2-4,TRBV5-8,CASSRDGNMQYF
TRBJ1-1,TRBV20-1,CSAAGQKNTEAFF
TRBJ1-1,TRBV20-1,CSALGLSNTEAFF
TRBJ1-1,TRBV6-5,CASSYSVTGDEAFF
TRBJ2-3,TRBV19,CASSPWTSTADTQYF
TRBJ2-7,TRBV29-1,CSVEAPGQGATYEQYF
TRBJ2-1,TRBV10-3,CAISDREGKRHSYNEQFF
TRBJ2-7,TRBV3-1,CASSPAVFSGQGNREQYF
TRBJ2-2,TRBV19,CASSGRRNTGELFF